This TCR beta chain was sequenced during a study of shared clonotypes between healthy human individuals (dated by TCRdb to the early 2020s). Regarding the study in general: The cohort comprised a couple of women and a few men aged 18 to 49 years. Per donor, three plates each were used for CD4 naive and CD4 memory, two for CD8 naive, and one for CD8 memory. The study deeply sequenced blood TCR repertoires of about five healthy adults to estimate repertoire size and the extent of clonotype sharing between individuals. To increase sequencing depth and limit assay-specific biases, different laboratories used diverse techniques to prepare libraries and sequence TCR repertoires. Between about 0.9 and 10 billion PBMCs per donor were obtained by leukapheresis.

TCR CDR3 regions were amplified from genomic DNA by multiplex PCR using the deep immunoSEQ assay. For each cell subset, the extracted genomic DNA was distributed evenly across all wells of several immunoSEQ 96-well plates, and each plate served as one replicate. Each replicate PCR for sorted subsets received around 200 ng genomic DNA, equal to roughly 33,000 T cell genomes. Purified libraries were measured with a Qubit 3.0 fluorometer, size-checked on a Bioanalyzer 2100, and measured again with the KAPA Library Quantification kit. Every immunoSEQ 96-well plate was sequenced on a separate single-read 150-cycle Illumina NextSeq 550 flow cell. In the source study's methods: Because only junctional sequences without quality scores were contained in the immunoSEQ output, filtering matching that applied to full-length reads could not be performed. Sequences were annotated with PyIR, a Python wrapper for IgBLAST v1.9, and V/J genes and CDR3 were assigned using IMGT germline references. Reads were filtered out if the reads had weak V/J assignments (E-value above 1e-6), no CDR3, stop codons, out-of-frame junctions, or ambiguous translated residues. V3J clonotypes were defined as sequences sharing an identical inferred V gene, J gene, and CDR3 amino acid sequence. The percentage overlap between two repertoires was calculated by dividing the number of shared unique clonotypes by the size of the smaller repertoire. Repertoire richness was assessed with RTK rarefaction, the Chao1 estimator, and Recon v2.1 estimates of unobserved clonotypes. For all TCRbeta clonotypes obtained by the gDNA method from four donors, generation probabilities were computed with OLGA. Held by TCRdb, this immuneACCESS table contains in-frame sequences only and omits some clones. Under half of the omission traces to an unresolved V gene where checked; the cause of the rest is unknown. The V and J calls and the clone size are those of that table, but D and trimming were determined from the DNA. The table for this sample lists 2 million to 2.5 million clones; over 90% of them were counted only once. Under 0.45% of the sample comes from the top ten.

Overall results and qualifications from the work: Sampling was limited to blood, and TCR repertoires in tissue likely differ from TCR repertoires in blood. Pairwise subsampling led to the expectation that sequencing depth would affect the degree of clonotype sharing among donors. Sharing across a handful of donors was observed for approximately 5% of naive CD4, 3% to 3.5% of naive CD8, over 2% of memory CD4, and about 0.39% of memory CD8 clonotypes. The small number of donors limited the genetic and exposure-history diversity represented. Even with the large sequencing depth, rarefaction of the sorted-subset datasets indicated that sequencing was incomplete. Clonotypes shared by all four sorted-subset donors showed higher generation probabilities than non-shared clonotypes. Larger estimated clonotype richness was generally found for naive subsets than for memory subsets.

Note on this clone: Its antigen is not yet known. No quality values exist for individual bases; no much larger clone is one base distant.

Counted from cysteine to phenylalanine, this CDR3 has 16 amino acids. The sequence is cut down to CDR3 DNA, 48 bases in frame from base 1. At the junction V is shortened by 2 bases and J by 6 bases, with 17 bases in between. Reading the germline V gene (reference sequence) gives CDR1 MNHNY and CDR2 SVGAGI. Donors were healthy HIV-negative adults with no recently reported acute infections or vaccinations. All donors were Caucasian adults living in Nashville, Tennessee, USA. Magnetic negative selection was used to enrich CD4+ T cells, after which naive cells were positively selected on CD45RA and the negative fraction became the memory subset. Blood was obtained by leukapheresis, after which PBMCs were separated by Ficoll-Histopaque density gradient centrifugation and cryopreserved in liquid nitrogen vapor phase. Analytical flow cytometry was used to check the purity and quantity of each magnetically sorted T cell population. Each sorted fraction had its genomic DNA isolated and then quantified by UV absorbance on a Nanodrop 2000c.

The rearranged chain carries TRBV6-6 and TRBJ1-5, with the identity of the D gene unclear. The source material was naive CD4+ T cells from PBMCs. The label giving this sample's cell subset or site can be read as: CD45RA+ positively selected. The sequence was collected from a young man in good health. Some clones in this sample may be carry-over from other donors' samples. The DNA sequence reads TGTGCCAGCAGTTACGCTCGATATTCCGTCACTCAGCCCCAGCATTTT. It is translated as CASSYARYSVTQPQHF.